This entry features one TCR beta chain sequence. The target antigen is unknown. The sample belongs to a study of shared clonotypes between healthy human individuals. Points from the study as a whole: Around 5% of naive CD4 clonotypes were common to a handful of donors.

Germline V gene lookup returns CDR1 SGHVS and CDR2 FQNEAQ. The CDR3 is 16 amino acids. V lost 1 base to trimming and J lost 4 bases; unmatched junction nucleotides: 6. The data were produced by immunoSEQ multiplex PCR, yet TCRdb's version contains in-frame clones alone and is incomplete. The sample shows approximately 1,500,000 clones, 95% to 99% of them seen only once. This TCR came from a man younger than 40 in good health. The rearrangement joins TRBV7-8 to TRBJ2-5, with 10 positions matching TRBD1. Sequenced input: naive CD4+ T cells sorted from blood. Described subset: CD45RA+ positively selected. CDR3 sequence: CASSLVGTGVAETQYF. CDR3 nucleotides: TGTGCCAGCAGCTTAGTAGGGACAGGGGTAGCAGAGACCCAGTACTTC.